A single sample is the source of the 13 T cell receptor beta chains below, sequenced in a study of PD-L1 blockade in urothelial cancer. TCRdb keeps only in-frame clones here, not all; method: immunoSEQ multiplex PCR. In the table there are around 35,000 clones, about 87% of which are singletons. Time point denoted: pretreatment peripheral blood. Here the sequenced sample was PBMCs, taken around atezolizumab (anti-PD-L1) treatment. These receptors were collected from a man aged 60-69 years with urothelial cancer.

The rearrangement links TRBV5-6 to TRBJ2-5, with D perhaps TRBD1 (6 bases). The V end was cut by 4 bases, the J end by 1 base, with 11 bases between. This CDR3 region has 14 residues. Germline CDR1 and CDR2: SGHDT and YYEEEE. Here the CDR3 DNA reads TGTGCCAGCAGCCTGTGGGACACCCAAGAGACCCAGTACTTC. It is translated as CASSLWDTQETQYF.

The J gene is TRBJ1-1, the V gene TRBV5-1; D is possibly TRBD1 (6 bases). The CDR3 extends over 15 amino acids. Between the trimmed V and J ends, which lost 1 base and 4 bases, there was a span of 14 bases. The germline CDR1 and CDR2 sequences are SGHRS and YFSETQ. The CDR3 spells CASSLYTRGGTEAFF. The CDR3 region has the DNA TGCGCCAGCAGCTTGTATACCCGAGGGGGCACTGAAGCTTTCTTT. The full variable domain, rest sourced from reference TRBV5-1 and TRBJ1-1, is KAGVTQTPRYLIKTRGQQVTLSCSPISGHRSVSWYQQTPGQGLQFLFEYFSETQRNKGNFPGRFSGRQFSNSRSEMNVSTLELGDSALYLCASSLYTRGGTEAFFGQGTRLTVV.

The gene calls are TRBV5-5 and TRBJ2-7; perhaps TRBD2 as D (7 bases). The germline V and J ends were trimmed by 0 bases and 4 bases, with 20 bases remaining between them. This CDR3 is 17 amino acids long. Germline V gene sequence: CDR1 SGHKS, CDR2 YYEKEE (reference sequence). The CDR3, as DNA: TGTGCCAGCAGCTTGGAGGGGGGGGACACTGAATATTACGAGCAGTACTTC. Protein product: CASSLEGGDTEYYEQYF.

The chain couples TRBV28 to TRBJ2-6; 7 bases are shared with TRBD1. The CDR3 totals 15 residues. Germline V CDR1 and CDR2: MDHEN, SYDVKM. V dropped 6 bases and J dropped 4; count of bases not matched to a gene: 6. The CDR3 coding sequence is TGTGCCAGCAGGCTACAGGGGCCCGGGGCCAACGTCCTGACTTTC. As protein: CASRLQGPGANVLTF.

CDR3 sequence: CSVGGGTGGQGTEAFF. CDR3 DNA sequence: TGCAGCGTCGGGGGGGGGACAGGGGGCCAGGGCACTGAAGCTTTCTTT. The genes are TRBV29-1 and TRBJ1-1; 12 bases fit TRBD1. This CDR3 comprises 16 residues. CDR1 and CDR2 from the germline V gene are SQVTM and ANQGSEA. V dropped 6 bases and J dropped 4; count of bases not matched to a gene: 12.

The chain recombines TRBV7-9 with TRBJ1-2, with 11 bases aligning to TRBD1. Trimming removed 5 bases from V and 7 bases from J; junction bases left unmatched: 6. The CDR3 sequence is 14 residues long. CDR1 is SEHNR and CDR2 is FQNEAQ in the germline V gene (reference sequence). CDR3 nucleotide sequence: TGTGCCAGCAGCGGAGGACAGGGGGCCGGTGGCTACACCTTC. Protein sequence: CASSGGQGAGGYTF.

This rearrangement joins TRBV7-8 to TRBJ2-1; possible D gene TRBD1, 5 bases. The CDR3 consists of 18 residues. Germline CDR1 SGHVS, CDR2 FQNEAQ. Deletions cut 6 bases from V and 5 bases from J, with 26 bases between. The CDR3 DNA is TGTGCCAGCAGTCTAGACCTTGGGGCGACAAGCAGGGACAATGAGCAGTTCTTC. Translation gives CASSLDLGATSRDNEQFF.

This chain links TRBV18 with TRBJ2-3, with 9 bases lining up with TRBD2. From germline, CDR1 is KGHSH and CDR2 LQKENI. This CDR3 spans 16 amino acids. The J segment lost 11 bases and the V segment lost 1 base, leaving 13 bases of the junction unmatched. The CDR3, as DNA: TGTGCCAGCTCACCACAGAGCGGGAGGATCCCGGCGGGGCAGTATTTT. As protein: CASSPQSGRIPAGQYF.

This clone ranks as medium-sized. The genes are TRBV28 and TRBJ2-1; TRBD2 aligns across 13 bases. CDR1 is MDHEN, CDR2 SYDVKM, per germline. V was pared by 7 bases and J by 8 bases, with 11 bases of the junction left unmatched. CDR3 length equals 16 residues. CDR3 in amino acids: CASNGLAGVSWDEQFF. For the CDR3, the DNA is TGTGCCAGCAACGGACTAGCGGGAGTCTCTTGGGATGAGCAGTTCTTC.

This chain connects TRBV18 to TRBJ2-3; perhaps TRBD1 as D (5 bases). Germline V gene data show CDR1 as KGHSH and CDR2 as LQKENI. V was pared by 1 base and J by 2 bases, with 10 bases between. The length of the CDR3 is 15 residues. The CDR3 region has the DNA TGTGCCAGCTCACCACTGATACAGGCCACAGATACGCAGTATTTT. It yields the protein CASSPLIQATDTQYF.

The chain combines TRBV5-1 with TRBJ2-4; D may be TRBD1 (7 bases). The CDR3 totals 19 residues. Germline lookup yields CDR1 SGHRS and CDR2 YFSETQ. The V and J ends lost 0 bases and 0 bases respectively, with 19 bases between them. The CDR3, as DNA: TGCGCCAGCAGCTTGGCCGGGGGACAGCTTAATCTAGCCAAAAACATTCAGTACTTC. Amino acids: CASSLAGGQLNLAKNIQYF.

This chain joins TRBV4-3 and TRBJ2-3, with TRBD2 identical over 7 bases. The ends lost 4 bases at V and 3 bases at J; junction bases unmatched: 13. Germline assignment: CDR1 LGHNA and CDR2 YSLEER. The CDR3 contains 17 residues. In nucleotides, the CDR3 is TGCGCCAGCAGCCCCCCCCCGGGCAGGGAGGGAACAGATACGCAGTATTTT. Encoded protein: CASSPPPGREGTDTQYF.

CDR3 nucleotides: TGTGCCTGGGAAGGGACTAGAGGCACAGATACGCAGTATTTT. Translation: CAWEGTRGTDTQYF. The chain links TRBV30 to TRBJ2-3; TRBD2 matches at 8 bases. This CDR3 is built from 14 residues. Unmatched junction bases numbered 5, after V lost 5 bases and J lost 1 base. Germline V gives CDR1 GTSNPN, CDR2 SVGIG (reference sequence). Full variable domain (missing parts from reference TRBV30 and TRBJ2-3): SQTIHQWPATLVQPVGSPLSLECTVEGTSNPNLYWYRQAAGRGLQLLFYSVGIGQISSEVPQNLSASRPQDRQFILSSKKLLLSDSGFYLCAWEGTRGTDTQYFGPGTRLTVL.